The 14 T cell receptor beta chains below come from one sample, sequenced in a study of blood T cell repertoires in COVID-19. The protocol was immunoSEQ multiplex PCR, while the TCRdb copy is restricted to in-frame clones and leaves out a portion. The table shows more than 300,000 clones, with approximately 88% occurring only once. The specimen was peripheral blood. These receptors came from a woman between 25 and 40 years old with COVID-19, enrolled during active disease.

This clone was observed once. J is TRBJ2-1 and V is TRBV2; maybe TRBD1 (5 bases). In germline, CDR1 is SNHLY, CDR2 FYNNEI. The CDR3 has 17 residues. V lost 6 bases to trimming and J lost 0 bases, with 18 bases between them. CDR3 sequence: CASSLWGPGNSYNEQFF. In DNA form, the CDR3 reads TGTGCCAGCAGCCTTTGGGGCCCAGGAAACTCCTACAATGAGCAGTTCTTC.

The rearrangement links TRBV3-1 (or the pseudogene TRBV3-2) to TRBJ1-2; D is unclear. This CDR3 has 12 residues. The V end lost 1 base, the J end lost 8 bases, and 8 bases lay between the germline ends. Germline CDR1 reads LGHDT; CDR2 reads YNNKEL (reference sequence). The CDR3, as DNA: TGTGCCAGCAGCCAAGTTCGGGGAGGCTACACCTTC. Translation: CASSQVRGGYTF.

This chain connects TRBV6-5 to TRBJ1-2; D remains ambiguous. This CDR3 is built from 14 residues. Trimming removed 7 bases at V and 0 bases at J, with 12 bases between. Germline V gene sequence: CDR1 MNHEY, CDR2 SVGAGI. CDR3 in DNA: TGTGCCAGCATGGAGCCTTCCGCTAACTATGGCTACACCTTC. This gives the protein CASMEPSANYGYTF.

The chain combines TRBV7-9 with TRBJ1-4; TRBD1 agrees at 9 bases. Per germline, CDR1 SEHNR and CDR2 FQNEAQ (reference sequence). J lost 7 bases, V lost 1 base, and 4 bases had no gene match. This CDR3 is 15 amino acids long. CDR3 sequence (DNA): TGTGCCAGCAGCTTAGTCACAGGGGGCGTTGAAAAACTGTTTTTT. It is translated as CASSLVTGGVEKLFF.

This chain joins TRBV7-9 and TRBJ1-4; D is perhaps TRBD1 (5 bases). The germline V gene has CDR1 SEHNR and CDR2 FQNEAQ (reference sequence). The CDR3 has 14 amino acids. V dropped 5 bases and J dropped 4 bases, with 11 bases sitting between them. CDR3 region: CASSQGQSNEKLFF. The CDR3 DNA reads TGTGCCAGCAGCCAAGGACAAAGTAATGAAAAACTGTTTTTT.

The V and J genes are TRBV6-5 and TRBJ1-1; 8 bases line up with TRBD1. V was pared by 6 bases and J by 1 base, with 7 bases of the junction left unmatched. The CDR3 has 15 residues. The germline V gene has CDR1 MNHEY and CDR2 SVGAGI. CDR3 amino acids: CASSKDRGTNTEAFF. As DNA, the CDR3 is TGTGCCAGCAGCAAAGACAGGGGCACGAACACTGAAGCTTTCTTT.

The rearrangement joins TRBV7-8 to TRBJ2-2, with TRBD1 identical over 7 bases. CDR3 length equals 15 residues. The V gene's germline CDR1 is SGHVS and CDR2 FQNEAQ. V lost 2 bases, J lost 5 bases, and 5 bases stayed unmatched. CDR3 DNA: TGTGCCAGCAGCTTATCGACAGGGTCGACCGGGGAGCTGTTTTTT. Translated: CASSLSTGSTGELFF.

The V call is TRBV12-3 or TRBV12-4, the J call TRBJ2-1; D may be TRBD1 (6 bases). This CDR3 region has 13 residues. V lost 5 bases to trimming and J lost 10 bases, with 15 bases between them. As DNA, the CDR3 is TGTGCCAGCAGTCCAAACAGGGTCGGCGAGCAGTTCTTC. It specifies CASSPNRVGEQFF.

The J gene is TRBJ2-3, the V gene TRBV6-6, with 9 bases fitting TRBD2. The germline V gene encodes CDR1 MNHNY and CDR2 SVGAGI (reference sequence). The CDR3 is 14 amino acids. The V segment lost 10 bases and the J segment 3 bases; nucleotides outside the gene matches: 8. The CDR3 coding sequence is TGTGCCACCTCGGCGGGGGGGCGAACAGATACGCAGTATTTT. Protein product: CATSAGGRTDTQYF.

V is TRBV5-8 and J is TRBJ2-7, with 8 bases aligning to TRBD2. The J segment lost 4 bases and the V segment lost 2 bases, leaving 8 bases of the junction unmatched. The length of the CDR3 is 15 residues. Germline CDR1 SGHTS, CDR2 YDEGEE. Written as DNA, the CDR3 is TGTGCCAGCAGCTTCGGGGGGGGCGTCGAATACGAGCAGTACGTC. Encoded protein: CASSFGGGVEYEQYV.

This clone was picked up a small number of times. As DNA, the CDR3 is TGTGCCAGCAGTGAACGGCGGGGGGCGCTGGATGAGCAGTTCTTC. Translating it yields CASSERRGALDEQFF. The rearrangement joins TRBV2 to TRBJ2-1; 8 bases are shared with TRBD2. There are 15 residues in the CDR3. Trimming took 2 bases from V and 8 from J; bases not matched to a gene: 8. Germline-derived CDR1 and CDR2 are SNHLY and FYNNEI.

The V and J genes are TRBV21-1 and TRBJ1-2; TRBD1 is taken as the D call from the table, unchecked against the DNA. TRBV21-1 is shown as a pseudogene. There are 20 residues in the CDR3. CDR3 sequence (DNA): TGTGCCAGCAGCAAAGCGCACGAGGGGGCAGACGGGTATTTCGACTATGGCTACACCTTC. It encodes CASSKAHEGADGYFDYGYTF.

This chain connects TRBV2 to TRBJ1-6; D is undetermined. This CDR3 has 14 amino acids. Trimming shortened V by 4 bases and J by 7 bases, and 11 bases separated the two germline ends. CDR1 is SNHLY and CDR2 is FYNNEI in the germline V gene. The CDR3 bases are TGTGCCAGCAGTGTCGGGGTCTCGAATTCACCCCTCCACTTT. Translation gives CASSVGVSNSPLHF.

V is TRBV5-6 and J is TRBJ2-2, with 11 bases lining up with TRBD2. The germline V gene has CDR1 SGHDT and CDR2 YYEEEE. There are 17 residues in the CDR3. V lost 0 bases to trimming and J lost 4 bases; unmatched junction nucleotides: 5. In DNA, the CDR3 is TGTGCCAGCAGCTTGGTCCCTAGCGGGGGGCCCACCGGGGAGCTGTTTTTT. Translated: CASSLVPSGGPTGELFF.